These 32 T cell receptor beta chains share one sample of origin, sequenced in a study of long-term antiretroviral therapy in people with HIV. This was the immunoSEQ v3.0 assay at survey level. Profiling relied on immunoSEQ multiplex PCR, and the TCRdb table lists in-frame clones only, not all of them. The repertoire holds approximately 23,000 clones, with about 81% as singletons. The sequences come from unsorted PBMCs, collected 1.5 years after starting antiretroviral therapy. These receptors were collected from a young man with HIV.

The chain is built from TRBV27 and TRBJ2-7, with D perhaps matching TRBD1 or TRBD2 (5 bases each). V was trimmed by 2 bases and J by 2 bases, leaving 13 bases between them. The CDR3 has 15 amino acids. The germline gives CDR1 MNHEY, CDR2 SMNVEV (reference sequence). The CDR3 coding sequence is TGTGCCAGCAGTTTAAGGGTGGGGGTCCCCTACGAGCAGTACTTC. It yields the protein CASSLRVGVPYEQYF.

V is TRBV6-6 and J is TRBJ1-5; D is possibly TRBD1 (5 bases). V lost 5 bases, J lost 7 bases, and 12 bases lay in between. Germline CDR1 reads MNHNY; CDR2 reads SVGAGI (reference sequence). This CDR3 region has 13 residues. The CDR3 sequence: CASSIQDQQPQHF. CDR3 coding DNA: TGTGCCAGCAGTATACAGGACCAGCAGCCCCAGCATTTT.

The chain combines TRBV5-1 with TRBJ1-1, with unresolved D. Germline V CDR1 and CDR2: SGHRS, YFSETQ. V lost 3 bases and J 5 bases, leaving 5 bases between the germline ends. The CDR3 length is 11 residues. CDR3 residues: CASSSVTEAFF. CDR3 DNA sequence: TGCGCCAGCAGCTCGGTTACTGAAGCTTTCTTT.

This rearrangement joins TRBV5-4 to TRBJ2-3; D might be TRBD2 (5 bases). The germline V gene encodes CDR1 SGHNT and CDR2 YYREEE (reference sequence). The CDR3 runs 12 residues. Trimming stripped 0 bases from V and 6 bases from J, with 5 bases between. CDR3 loop: CASSLGGDTQYF. The CDR3 DNA is TGTGCCAGCAGCTTGGGCGGGGATACGCAGTATTTT.

The chain couples TRBV18 to TRBJ2-7; 7 bases fit TRBD2. This CDR3 spans 15 amino acids. Looked up from germline, CDR1 is KGHSH and CDR2 is LQKENI. With 1 base clipped from V and 3 bases from J, the junction kept 6 bases outside the gene matches. The CDR3 sequence: CASSPQAGVLYEQYF. CDR3 in DNA: TGTGCCAGCTCACCACAGGCGGGGGTCCTCTACGAGCAGTACTTC.

The chain combines TRBV30 with TRBJ1-5; D uncertain. Trimming removed 1 base at V and 6 bases at J, with 10 bases between. Germline V CDR1 and CDR2: GTSNPN, SVGIG (reference sequence). This CDR3 contains 13 residues. The CDR3 loop is CAWSGRGSQPQHF. CDR3 DNA: TGTGCCTGGAGTGGTAGAGGGTCTCAGCCCCAGCATTTT.

J is TRBJ1-1 and V is TRBV6-6; 8 bases align to TRBD1. V was pared by 0 bases and J by 7 bases, with 1 base of the junction left unmatched. The CDR3 is 13 amino acids. The germline CDR1 and CDR2 sequences are MNHNY and SVGAGI (reference sequence). The CDR3 protein is CASSYSGQGEAFF. Here the CDR3 DNA reads TGTGCCAGCAGTTACTCTGGACAGGGTGAAGCTTTCTTT.

This chain links TRBV6-1 with TRBJ1-2; D is undetermined. Per germline, CDR1 MNHNS and CDR2 SASEGT. This CDR3 comprises 13 residues. With 6 bases removed from V and 3 bases from J, the gap between germline ends came to 11 bases. The CDR3 bases are TGTGCCAGCAGACACGACAAGGACTATGGCTACACCTTC. It specifies CASRHDKDYGYTF.

This chain connects TRBV7-6 to TRBJ1-1; the D is unclear. Deletions cut 3 bases from V and 4 bases from J, with 9 bases between. CDR3 size: 13 residues. Germline values: CDR1 SGHVS, CDR2 FNYEAQ. In nucleotides, the CDR3 is TGTGCCAGCAGCTTGGGTGGAGCCACTGAAGCTTTCTTT. Translating it yields CASSLGGATEAFF. Full variable domain (rest looked up from reference TRBV7-6 and TRBJ1-1): GAGVSQSPRYKVTKRGQDVALRCDPISGHVSLYWYRQALGQGPEFLTYFNYEAQQDKSGLPNDRFSAERPEGSISTLTIQRTEQRDSAMYRCASSLGGATEAFFGQGTRLTVV.

The chain has TRBV2 and TRBJ2-7; the D gene is possibly TRBD1 (8 bases). V was shortened by 0 bases and J by 2 bases, with 29 bases between the two germline ends. The CDR3 covers 21 residues. Looked up from germline, CDR1 is SNHLY and CDR2 is FYNNEI. CDR3 sequence: CASSEALRGQGEGLPPYEQYF. For the CDR3, the DNA is TGTGCCAGCAGTGAAGCGCTTCGAGGACAGGGCGAGGGACTACCCCCCTACGAGCAGTACTTC.

The chain has TRBV7-9 and TRBJ2-3; D is ambiguous. With 5 bases removed from V and 2 bases from J, the gap between germline ends came to 11 bases. The CDR3 runs 14 residues. CDR1 and CDR2 from the germline V gene are SEHNR and FQNEAQ (reference sequence). The CDR3 sequence is CASSPEYITDTQYF. The CDR3 DNA sequence: TGTGCCAGCAGCCCTGAGTATATCACAGATACGCAGTATTTT. The full variable domain, in which reference TRBV7-9 and TRBJ2-3 provide the parts outside the CDR3, is DTGVSQNPRHKITKRGQNVTFRCDPISEHNRLYWYRQTLGQGPEFLTYFQNEAQLEKSRLLSDRFSAERPKGSFSTLEIQRTEQGDSAMYLCASSPEYITDTQYFGPGTRLTVL.

J is TRBJ2-7 and V is TRBV4-2, with D perhaps matching TRBD1 (6 bases). The CDR3 contains 14 residues. Trimming pared 6 bases from V and 0 bases from J, leaving 12 bases between. The germline V gene encodes CDR1 LGHNA and CDR2 YNFKEQ. The CDR3 loop is CASRGDTYSYEQYF. The DNA for the CDR3 is TGTGCCAGCAGAGGGGACACCTACTCCTACGAGCAGTACTTC.

V usage is TRBV15 and J usage is TRBJ2-7, with 7 bases that match TRBD1. V shed 0 bases, J shed 5 bases, and the junction held 7 bases outside the gene matches. Germline CDR1 and CDR2: LNHNV and YYDKDF (reference sequence). This CDR3 contains 15 residues. CDR3 DNA sequence: TGTGCCACCAGCAGAGAGCAAGTTACAGGGGACGAGCAGTACTTC. Translated: CATSREQVTGDEQYF.

This clone was counted a few times. J is TRBJ1-5 and V is TRBV4-1, with D possibly TRBD1 on 5 matching bases. With 0 bases removed from V and 9 bases from J, the gap between germline ends came to 12 bases. This CDR3 is built from 14 residues. Germline CDR1 and CDR2: MGHRA and YSYEKL. CDR3 nucleotides: TGCGCCAGCAGCCAAGACCAGGGCTTATGGCCCCAGCATTTT. It encodes CASSQDQGLWPQHF.

This chain uses TRBV28 with TRBJ1-5; 9 bases map to TRBD1. J was trimmed by 7 bases and V by 4 bases; bases with no gene match: 8. The CDR3 loop spans 15 amino acids. Germline V gene data show CDR1 as MDHEN and CDR2 as SYDVKM. CDR3 amino acids: CASSSPTGGRQPQHF. In DNA form, the CDR3 reads TGTGCCAGCAGTTCCCCGACAGGGGGTAGGCAGCCCCAGCATTTT.

This clone was found once. The V call is TRBV7-2, the J call TRBJ1-2; the match to TRBD1 covers 10 bases. V shed 5 bases, J shed 8 bases, and the junction held 14 bases outside the gene matches. Germline CDR1 SGHTA, CDR2 FQGNSA. There are 16 residues in the CDR3. CDR3 DNA: TGTGCCAGCAGCCCCCTGGGGACAGGGGTGTCGGGAGGCTACACCTTC. Translating it yields CASSPLGTGVSGGYTF.

The chain is built from TRBV18 and TRBJ2-7; D is possibly TRBD2 (5 bases). This CDR3 region has 14 residues. Germline-derived CDR1 and CDR2 are KGHSH and LQKENI. Trimming removed 2 bases from V and 0 bases from J, with 8 bases in between. CDR3 amino acids: CASSPGLHSYEQYF. DNA for the CDR3: TGTGCCAGCTCACCAGGACTCCACTCCTACGAGCAGTACTTC.

V usage is TRBV6-1 and J usage is TRBJ2-7; 8 bases fit TRBD2. The CDR3 runs to 15 residues. CDR1 and CDR2 from the germline V gene are MNHNS and SASEGT. CDR3 DNA: TGTGCGGGACGAAACGGGAGGGGACAAATCTACGAGCAGTACTTC. Translating it yields CAGRNGRGQIYEQYF.

The V gene is TRBV4-2, the J gene TRBJ1-1, with 10 bases matching TRBD1. CDR1 and CDR2 (germline): LGHNA, YNFKEQ. CDR3 length equals 16 residues. The junction had 9 bases not matched to a gene; V was cut back by 3 bases and J by 5 bases. The CDR3 reads CASSHTMGQGRTEAFF. In nucleotides, the CDR3 is TGTGCCAGCAGCCATACAATGGGACAGGGGAGAACTGAAGCTTTCTTT.

This chain connects TRBV27 to TRBJ1-3; D is unresolved. V was shortened by 6 bases and J by 3 bases, with 9 bases between the two germline ends. The CDR3 consists of 13 residues. Germline values: CDR1 MNHEY, CDR2 SMNVEV (reference sequence). The CDR3 nucleotides read TGTGCCAGCAGCCAATTCGGTGGAAACACCATATATTTT. Translation: CASSQFGGNTIYF.

The genes are TRBV7-7 and TRBJ2-1, with TRBD1 as a possible D gene (6 bases). The length of the CDR3 is 15 residues. CDR1 is SSHAT, CDR2 FNYEAQ, per germline (reference sequence). Trimming shortened V by 1 base and J by 1 base, and 8 bases separated the two germline ends. The CDR3 is CASSLDGTSYNEQFF. CDR3 DNA sequence: TGTGCCAGCAGCTTAGATGGGACATCCTACAATGAGCAGTTCTTC.

This clone turned up a few times. V gene TRBV14 combines with J gene TRBJ2-5; tentative D call: TRBD1 (6 bases). Trimming took 4 bases from V and 5 from J, leaving 17 bases between them. CDR3 length equals 15 residues. Germline CDR1 reads SGHDN; CDR2 reads FVKESK. CDR3 coding DNA: TGTGCCAGCAGCCCTCACAGGGTTAGTTGGGAGACCCAGTACTTC. This codes for CASSPHRVSWETQYF. The whole variable domain, remainder taken from reference TRBV14 and TRBJ2-5, is EAGVTQFPSHSVIEKGQTVTLRCDPISGHDNLYWYRRVMGKEIKFLLHFVKESKQDESGMPNNRFLAERTGGTYSTLKVQPAELEDSGVYFCASSPHRVSWETQYFGPGTRLLVL.

The chain has TRBV30 and TRBJ2-2; possibly TRBD1 for D (7 bases). CDR3 length equals 17 residues. Per the germline V gene, CDR1 is GTSNPN and CDR2 is SVGIG (reference sequence). Trimming cost V 1 base and J 3 bases, with 18 bases left between them. The CDR3 DNA reads TGTGCCTGGAGTGGACAAGGGCAGGGGGGATACACCGGGGAGCTGTTTTTT. Translating gives CAWSGQGQGGYTGELFF.

V gene TRBV25-1 combines with J gene TRBJ1-4; D unclear. Germline loops: CDR1 MGHDK, CDR2 SYGVNS. Trimming took off 5 bases at V and 0 bases at J, with 13 bases between the two ends. The CDR3 totals 16 residues. CDR3 sequence: CASSLGRRATNEKLFF. Here the CDR3 DNA reads TGTGCCAGCAGTCTCGGCAGAAGAGCAACTAATGAAAAACTGTTTTTT.

The gene calls are TRBV4-1 and TRBJ2-5, with unresolved D. This CDR3 is built from 14 residues. V was trimmed by 0 bases and J by 5 bases, leaving 10 bases between them. Germline V gene sequence: CDR1 MGHRA, CDR2 YSYEKL. CDR3 coding DNA: TGCGCCAGCAGCCAAGATATAGCTGCGGAGACCCAGTACTTC. Residues: CASSQDIAAETQYF.

This sequence joins TRBV7-2 and TRBJ2-6; possibly TRBD1 for D (6 bases). The length of the CDR3 is 15 residues. Germline V gives CDR1 SGHTA, CDR2 FQGNSA. The V end was cut by 6 bases, the J end by 4 bases, with 13 bases between. CDR3 coding DNA: TGTGCCAGCAGTCCTAGGGGGTCCGGGGCCAACGTCCTGACTTTC. This gives the protein CASSPRGSGANVLTF.

The chain combines TRBV11-3 with TRBJ2-7; D uncertain. V shed 3 bases and J shed 4 bases, with 10 bases lying between them. CDR1 SGHNT and CDR2 YENEEA come from the germline V gene. This CDR3 region has 13 residues. This CDR3 reads CASSFAANYEQYF. DNA for the CDR3: TGTGCCAGCAGCTTCGCAGCGAATTACGAGCAGTACTTC.

The chain carries TRBV7-2 and TRBJ1-5; no clear D gene. Germline CDR1 is SGHTA and CDR2 is FQGNSA. The CDR3 extends over 14 amino acids. The V end was cut by 5 bases, the J end by 4 bases, with 12 bases between. In DNA, the CDR3 is TGTGCCAGCAGCCAAGAGTGGCGTAATCAGCCCCAGCATTTT. Translation gives CASSQEWRNQPQHF.

The rearrangement uses TRBV5-1 and TRBJ1-2; D might be TRBD1 (5 bases). Germline V lookup: CDR1 SGHRS, CDR2 YFSETQ. Trimming shortened V by 0 bases and J by 1 base, and 19 bases separated the two germline ends. There are 18 residues in the CDR3. The CDR3 reads CASSLARAGTNLNYGYTF. The CDR3 DNA reads as TGCGCCAGCAGCTTGGCTCGGGCAGGGACTAATCTTAACTATGGCTACACCTTC.

This clone was recorded a few times. The V and J genes are TRBV30 and TRBJ1-2; 7 bases are a match to TRBD1. The CDR3 contains 11 residues. Germline lookup yields CDR1 GTSNPN and CDR2 SVGIG (reference sequence). V lost 7 bases and J lost 5; bases outside the gene matches: 4. CDR3 sequence: CASGTDYGYTF. In nucleotides, the CDR3 is TGTGCCTCCGGGACAGATTATGGCTACACCTTC.

The chain is built from TRBV7-8 and TRBJ1-1, with D maybe TRBD1 (6 bases). Trimming removed 7 bases at V and 5 bases at J, with 17 bases between. Germline V CDR1 and CDR2: SGHVS, FQNEAQ. The CDR3 is 14 residues long. The CDR3 DNA reads TGTGCCAGCACTTATGGGGGGGCGAGGACTGAAGCTTTCTTT. Protein product: CASTYGGARTEAFF.

V gene TRBV7-9 combines with J gene TRBJ2-7; TRBD2 might be the D (6 bases). This CDR3 contains 14 residues. Germline V gene sequence: CDR1 SEHNR, CDR2 FQNEAQ (reference sequence). Trimming pared 5 bases from V and 0 bases from J, leaving 11 bases between. DNA for the CDR3: TGTGCCAGCAGCGCCGGGACTCCCTCCTACGAGCAGTACTTC. Protein: CASSAGTPSYEQYF. Full variable domain (outside the CDR3, taken from reference TRBV7-9 and TRBJ2-7): DTGVSQNPRHKITKRGQNVTFRCDPISEHNRLYWYRQTLGQGPEFLTYFQNEAQLEKSRLLSDRFSAERPKGSFSTLEIQRTEQGDSAMYLCASSAGTPSYEQYFGPGTRLTVT.